The clone carrying this TCR beta chain is a singleton in its sample. The data were taken from a study of long-term antiretroviral therapy in people with HIV. Assay version v3.0 of immunoSEQ was used, and it was run at survey level. The repertoire was sequenced with immunoSEQ multiplex PCR; TCRdb's copy has only in-frame clones and lacks some. The sample records about 29,000 clones, over 75% being singletons. The junction had 4 bases not matched to a gene; V was cut back by 3 bases and J by 0 bases. CDR3 length: 17 residues. CDR1 is SGHNT and CDR2 is YYREEE in the germline V gene (reference sequence). The gene calls are TRBV5-4 and TRBJ2-3, with TRBD2 matching 13 bases. This TCR derives from a woman younger than 30 with HIV. The source was unsorted PBMCs, collected 0.5 years after starting antiretroviral therapy. The CDR3 protein is CASSSGLAGTSTDTQYF. DNA for the CDR3: TGTGCCAGCAGCTCGGGACTAGCGGGAACAAGCACAGATACGCAGTATTTT.